A selection of T cell receptor beta chains follows, all from one sample in a study of response to subunit inactivated influenza vaccine. Via MiXCR, TCRdb re-called the RT-PCR reads, giving one row per CDR3 protein. The data hold about 310,000 distinct CDR3 sequences, with roughly 22% observed a single time. The source was PBMCs from blood, collected approximately 20 months after vaccination. These receptors were taken from a man between 50 and 69 years old who received an inactivated influenza vaccine. Both conserved end residues are part of each CDR3. Fields, in order: J gene, clone size, D gene, CDR3 length, V gene, CDR3 protein, CDR3 DNA. D genes are given only for firm matches. Size is stated for part of the rows, as once, few or many counts, or as a class when the clone is expanded.

>TRBJ2-2|.|.|16|TRBV5-1
CASSFETGRNTGELFF
TGCGCCAGCAGTTTCGAGACGGGACGCAACACCGGGGAGCTGTTTTTT
>TRBJ1-1|few|TRBD1|16|TRBV12-3/TRBV12-4
CASSLLDRIMNTEAFF
TGTGCCAGCAGTTTACTGGACAGGATCATGAACACTGAAGCTTTCTTT
>TRBJ2-1|.|TRBD1|14|TRBV27
CASSSRTGNNEQFF
TGTGCCAGCAGTTCCCGGACAGGAAACAATGAGCAGTTCTTC
>TRBJ1-2|.|.|13|TRBV7-9
CASSLQGLVGYTF
TGTGCCAGCAGCTTACAGGGGTTGGTTGGCTACACCTTC
>TRBJ2-7|.|TRBD2|14|TRBV20-1
CSASPTSGPYEQYF
TGCAGTGCTAGTCCGACTAGCGGCCCCTACGAGCAGTACTTC
>TRBJ2-5|.|TRBD2|16|TRBV18
CASSPYSGGLQETQYF
TGTGCCAGCTCACCGTATAGCGGGGGCCTCCAAGAGACCCAGTACTTC
>TRBJ2-1|few|.|15|TRBV27
CASSGPGVAYNEQFF
TGTGCCAGCAGCGGCCCGGGGGTAGCTTACAATGAGCAGTTCTTC
>TRBJ2-3|.|.|15|TRBV27
CASSKVVTSTDTQYF
TGTGCCAGCAGCAAGGTGGTGACTAGCACAGATACGCAGTATTTT
>TRBJ2-7|few|.|15|TRBV20-1
CSARDLNGGYYEQYF
TGCAGTGCTAGAGACCTGAACGGGGGTTACTACGAGCAGTACTTC
>TRBJ1-6|few|TRBD1|15|TRBV7-2
CASSPNRQGLSPLHF
TGTGCCAGCAGCCCTAATCGACAGGGGTTGTCACCCCTCCACTTT
>TRBJ1-5|few|.|15|TRBV2
CASSEGPGWNQPQHF
TGTGCCAGCAGCGAAGGTCCGGGGTGGAATCAGCCCCAGCATTTT
>TRBJ1-1|few|.|12|TRBV29-1
CSGRQADFEAFF
TGCAGCGGACGGCAGGCTGACTTCGAAGCTTTCTTT
>TRBJ1-1|few|TRBD1|15|TRBV5-1
CASNLGGWEDTEAFF
TGCGCCAGCAATCTAGGGGGCTGGGAGGACACTGAAGCTTTCTTT
>TRBJ2-3|once|TRBD2|18|TRBV5-6
CASSSTGLAGGQTDTQYF
TGTGCCAGCAGCTCGACGGGGCTAGCGGGGGGGCAAACAGATACGCAGTATTTT
>TRBJ2-1|few|.|15|TRBV24-1
CATSDLQIGGNEQFF
TGTGCCACCAGTGATTTGCAAATCGGGGGAAATGAGCAGTTCTTC
>TRBJ2-3|.|.|15|TRBV5-1
CASSLVRGNTDTQYF
TGCGCCAGCAGCTTGGTGCGGGGAAACACAGATACGCAGTATTTT
>TRBJ2-3|.|TRBD2|17|TRBV7-2
CASSLVLAGGFRDTQYF
TGTGCCAGCAGCTTAGTGCTAGCGGGAGGATTCAGAGATACGCAGTATTTT
>TRBJ1-2|few|.|16|TRBV5-1
CASSLGPWREDYGYTF
TGCGCCAGCAGCCTTGGGCCCTGGAGGGAAGACTATGGCTACACCTTC
>TRBJ1-1|few|TRBD1|15|TRBV10-3
CAISGGTGGNTEAFF
TGTGCCATCAGTGGAGGGACAGGGGGGAACACTGAAGCTTTCTTT
>TRBJ2-1|.|.|12|TRBV6-7
CATMAAYNEQFF
TGTGCCACAATGGCCGCCTACAATGAGCAGTTCTTC
>TRBJ2-6|.|.|19|TRBV6-2/TRBV6-3
CASTDPRVYVTSGANVLTF
TGTGCCAGCACCGATCCCAGGGTATATGTAACCTCTGGGGCCAACGTCCTGACTTTC
>TRBJ1-5|few|.|15|TRBV20-1
CSASPLRQGNQPQHF
TGCAGTGCTTCGCCGCTTCGACAGGGCAATCAGCCCCAGCATTTT
>TRBJ2-1|.|TRBD2|17|TRBV4-3
CASSQAAGLGLYNEQFF
TGCGCCAGCAGCCAAGCAGCGGGACTAGGCCTTTACAATGAGCAGTTCTTC
>TRBJ2-1|few|.|11|TRBV6-2/TRBV6-3
CASGSQREQFF
TGTGCCAGCGGATCCCAGAGGGAGCAGTTCTTC
>TRBJ2-5|.|.|15|TRBV6-1
CASSQPHAKQETQYF
TGTGCCAGCAGCCAACCACACGCTAAGCAAGAGACCCAGTACTTC
>TRBJ1-1|many|.|16|TRBV11-2
CASSKTAKTGNTEAFF
TGTGCCAGCAGCAAAACAGCGAAGACTGGGAACACTGAAGCTTTCTTT
>TRBJ1-5|.|.|13|TRBV12-3/TRBV12-4
CASRRQLNQPQHF
TGTGCCAGCAGGCGACAGTTAAATCAGCCCCAGCATTTT
>TRBJ1-6|.|.|13|TRBV20-1
CSARGTERSPLHF
TGCAGTGCTAGAGGGACGGAGAGGTCACCCCTCCACTTT
>TRBJ1-1|many|.|13|TRBV12-3/TRBV12-4
CASSLARDTEAFF
TGTGCCAGCAGTTTAGCGCGAGACACTGAAGCTTTCTTT
>TRBJ1-5|.|.|13|TRBV28
CASKMTEGRPQHF
TGTGCCAGCAAAATGACAGAGGGGCGGCCCCAGCATTTT
>TRBJ1-2|.|.|14|TRBV7-9
CASSRVREPYGYTF
TGTGCCAGCAGCCGAGTGCGGGAACCCTATGGCTACACCTTC
>TRBJ2-7|.|.|13|TRBV7-6
CASSLGLGGEQYF
TGTGCCAGCAGCTTAGGGTTAGGAGGCGAGCAGTACTTC
>TRBJ1-5|few|.|13|TRBV11-2
CASSLEGRGPQHF
TGTGCCAGCAGCTTAGAGGGGAGGGGGCCCCAGCATTTT
>TRBJ2-7|few|TRBD1|13|TRBV10-3
CAIRGDREDEQYF
TGTGCCATCCGAGGGGACAGGGAGGACGAGCAGTACTTC
>TRBJ2-2|.|.|16|TRBV15
CATSRATGRDTGELFF
TGTGCCACCAGCAGAGCCACAGGGAGGGACACCGGGGAGCTGTTTTTT
>TRBJ2-4|few|TRBD2|14|TRBV20-1
CSARPQAGKNIQYF
TGCAGTGCTAGACCCCAAGCGGGAAAAAACATTCAGTACTTC
>TRBJ2-1|.|TRBD1|15|TRBV24-1
CATSDAGTGHNEQFF
TGTGCCACCAGTGACGCCGGGACAGGGCACAATGAGCAGTTCTTC
>TRBJ1-1|few|.|13|TRBV29-1
CSVGLGRGTEAFF
TGCAGCGTTGGGTTAGGGAGGGGGACTGAAGCTTTCTTT
>TRBJ2-5|.|.|12|TRBV29-1
CSVVEQKGTQYF
TGCAGCGTTGTTGAACAGAAGGGGACCCAGTACTTC
>TRBJ1-4|.|.|14|TRBV7-9
CASSPTATNEKLFF
TGTGCCAGCAGCCCAACAGCAACTAATGAAAAACTGTTTTTT